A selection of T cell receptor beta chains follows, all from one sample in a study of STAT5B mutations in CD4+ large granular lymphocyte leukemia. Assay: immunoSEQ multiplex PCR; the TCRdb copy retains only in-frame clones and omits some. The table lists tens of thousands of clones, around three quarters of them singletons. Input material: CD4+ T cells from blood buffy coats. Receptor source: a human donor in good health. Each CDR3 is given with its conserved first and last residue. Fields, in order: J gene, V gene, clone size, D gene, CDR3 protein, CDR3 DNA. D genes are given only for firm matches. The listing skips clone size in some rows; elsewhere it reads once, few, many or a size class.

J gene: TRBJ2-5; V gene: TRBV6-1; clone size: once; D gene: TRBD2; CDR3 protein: CASSRAGGPEETQYF; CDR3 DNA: TGTGCCAGCAGCCGGGCGGGGGGGCCAGAAGAGACCCAGTACTTC
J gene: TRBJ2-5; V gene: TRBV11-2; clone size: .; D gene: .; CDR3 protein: CASSLDRSKETQYF; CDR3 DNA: TGTGCCAGCAGCTTAGACAGGTCCAAAGAGACCCAGTACTTC
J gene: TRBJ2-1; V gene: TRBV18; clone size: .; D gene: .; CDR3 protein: CASSPRRLTVVGRNEQFF; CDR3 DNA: TGTGCCAGCTCACCTCGACGACTCACAGTAGTGGGTAGGAATGAGCAGTTCTTC
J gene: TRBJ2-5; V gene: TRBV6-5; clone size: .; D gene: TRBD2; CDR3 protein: CASSWRTSGGETQYF; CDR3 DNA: TGTGCCAGCAGTTGGCGGACTAGCGGGGGAGAGACCCAGTACTTC
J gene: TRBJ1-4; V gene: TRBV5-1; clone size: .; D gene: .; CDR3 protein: CASSLEHPIVSGKLFF; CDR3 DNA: TGCGCCAGCAGCTTGGAACACCCTATCGTTTCCGGAAAACTGTTTTTT
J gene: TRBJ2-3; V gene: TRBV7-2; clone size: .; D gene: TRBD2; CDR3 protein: CASSLHSGRGDTQYF; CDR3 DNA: TGTGCCAGCAGCTTACATAGCGGGCGAGGAGATACGCAGTATTTT
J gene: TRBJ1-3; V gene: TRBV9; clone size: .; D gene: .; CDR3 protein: CASSVAVQGSGNTIYF; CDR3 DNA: TGTGCCAGCAGCGTAGCTGTCCAGGGATCGGGAAACACCATATATTTT
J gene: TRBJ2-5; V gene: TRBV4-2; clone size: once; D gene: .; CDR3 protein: CASSQGDQETQYF; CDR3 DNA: TGTGCCAGCAGCCAGGGGGACCAAGAGACCCAGTACTTC
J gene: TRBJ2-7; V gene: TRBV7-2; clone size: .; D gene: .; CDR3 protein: CASSLSYEQYF; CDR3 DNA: TGTGCCAGCAGCTTATCCTACGAGCAGTACTTC
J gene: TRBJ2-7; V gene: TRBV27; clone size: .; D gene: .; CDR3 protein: CASSFGWGAYEQYF; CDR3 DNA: TGTGCCAGCAGTTTTGGATGGGGCGCCTACGAGCAGTACTTC
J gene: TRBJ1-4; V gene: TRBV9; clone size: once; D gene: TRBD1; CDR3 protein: CASSVDGTESNEKLFF; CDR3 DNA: TGTGCCAGCAGCGTAGATGGGACAGAAAGTAATGAAAAACTGTTTTTT
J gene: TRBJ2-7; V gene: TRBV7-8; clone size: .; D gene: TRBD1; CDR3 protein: CASSLHRDRFGGSYEQYF; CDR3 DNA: TGTGCCAGCAGCTTACACCGGGACAGGTTTGGTGGCTCCTACGAGCAGTACTTC
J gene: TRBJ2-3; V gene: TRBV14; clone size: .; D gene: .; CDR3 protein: CASSPNTASDTQYF; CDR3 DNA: TGTGCCAGCAGCCCAAACACGGCGTCAGATACGCAGTATTTT
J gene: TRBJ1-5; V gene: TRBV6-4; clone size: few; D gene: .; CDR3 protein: CASSRDLNQPQHF; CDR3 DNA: TGTGCCAGCAGCCGGGACCTCAATCAGCCCCAGCATTTT
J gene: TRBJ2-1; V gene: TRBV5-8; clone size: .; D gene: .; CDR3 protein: CASSRPGSGNEQFF; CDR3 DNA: TGTGCCAGCAGCCGTCCTGGTAGCGGAAATGAGCAGTTCTTC
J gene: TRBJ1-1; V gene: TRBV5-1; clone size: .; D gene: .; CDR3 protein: CASSLVNTEAFF; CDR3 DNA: TGCGCCAGCAGCTTGGTGAACACTGAAGCTTTCTTT
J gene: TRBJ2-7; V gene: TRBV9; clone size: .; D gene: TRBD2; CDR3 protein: CKDSRGGNEQYF; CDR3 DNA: TGTAAAGACTCCCGGGGGGGGAACGAGCAGTACTTC
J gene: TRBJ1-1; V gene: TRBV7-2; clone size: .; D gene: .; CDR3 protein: CASSSNPTRNTEAFF; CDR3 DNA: TGTGCCAGCAGCTCCAACCCGACAAGGAACACTGAAGCTTTCTTT
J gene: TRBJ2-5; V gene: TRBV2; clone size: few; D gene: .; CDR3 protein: CASMRTTPYF; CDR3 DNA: TGTGCCAGCATGAGGACTACGCCATACTTC
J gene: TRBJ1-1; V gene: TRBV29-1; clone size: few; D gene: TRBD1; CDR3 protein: CSVGWTGNTEAFF; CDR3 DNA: TGCAGCGTGGGTTGGACAGGGAACACTGAAGCTTTCTTT
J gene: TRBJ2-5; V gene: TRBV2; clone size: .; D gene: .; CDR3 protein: CASSAWLGGRGQETQYF; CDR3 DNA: TGTGCCAGCAGTGCATGGCTGGGGGGGCGCGGGCAAGAGACCCAGTACTTC
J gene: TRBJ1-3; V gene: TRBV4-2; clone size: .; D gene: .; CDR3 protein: CASSQMGVQGGNTIYF; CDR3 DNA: TGTGCCAGCAGCCAAATGGGTGTACAGGGAGGAAACACCATATATTTT
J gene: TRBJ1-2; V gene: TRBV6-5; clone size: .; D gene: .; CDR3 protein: CASSYASRDGYTF; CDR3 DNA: TGTGCCAGCAGTTACGCGTCTAGAGACGGCTACACCTTC
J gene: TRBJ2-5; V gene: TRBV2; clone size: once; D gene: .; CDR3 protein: CASSEADTGTGTQYF; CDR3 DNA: TGTGCCAGCAGTGAAGCGGACACAGGGACCGGGACCCAGTACTTC
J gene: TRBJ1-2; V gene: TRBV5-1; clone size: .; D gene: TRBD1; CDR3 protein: CASSLRSGGNYGYTF; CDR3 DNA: TGCGCCAGCAGCTTGAGGTCAGGGGGTAACTATGGCTACACCTTC
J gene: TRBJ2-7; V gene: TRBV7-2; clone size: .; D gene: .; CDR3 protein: CASSLAHGAGQYF; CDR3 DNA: TGTGCCAGCAGCTTAGCGCATGGGGCAGGGCAGTACTTC
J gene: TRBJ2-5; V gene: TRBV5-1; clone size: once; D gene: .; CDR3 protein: CASSWGRDQETQYF; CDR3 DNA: TGCGCCAGCAGCTGGGGACGGGACCAAGAGACCCAGTACTTC
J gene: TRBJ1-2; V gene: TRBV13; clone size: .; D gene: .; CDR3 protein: CASSSGAAQNYGYTF; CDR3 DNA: TGTGCCAGCAGCTCAGGGGCAGCCCAGAACTATGGCTACACCTTC
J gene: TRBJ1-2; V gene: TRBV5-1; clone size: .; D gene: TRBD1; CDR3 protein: CASRLTGSAYGYTF; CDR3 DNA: TGCGCCAGCAGGTTGACAGGGTCCGCCTATGGCTACACCTTC
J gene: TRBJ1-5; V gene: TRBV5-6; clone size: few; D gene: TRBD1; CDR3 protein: CASSSTGQGKQPQHF; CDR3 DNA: TGTGCCAGCAGCTCGACGGGACAGGGGAAACAGCCCCAGCATTTT
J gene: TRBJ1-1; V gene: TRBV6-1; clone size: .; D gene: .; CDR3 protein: CASTATMNTEAFF; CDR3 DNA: TGTGCCAGCACGGCCACTATGAACACTGAAGCTTTCTTT
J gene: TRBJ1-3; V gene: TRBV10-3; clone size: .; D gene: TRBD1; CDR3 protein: CAISEDRGSGNTIYF; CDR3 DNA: TGTGCCATCAGTGAAGACAGGGGCTCTGGAAACACCATATATTTT
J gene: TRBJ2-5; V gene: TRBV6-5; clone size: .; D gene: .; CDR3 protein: CASSRGGQETQYF; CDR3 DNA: TGTGCCAGCAGTCGAGGAGGTCAAGAGACCCAGTACTTC
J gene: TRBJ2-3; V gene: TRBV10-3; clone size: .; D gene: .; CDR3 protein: CAISAGVSTDTQYF; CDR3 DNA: TGTGCCATCAGTGCCGGGGTGAGCACAGATACGCAGTATTTT
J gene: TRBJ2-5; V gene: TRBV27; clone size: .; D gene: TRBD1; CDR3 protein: CASSRTGVGETQYF; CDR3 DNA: TGTGCCAGCAGCCGGACAGGAGTGGGGGAGACCCAGTACTTC
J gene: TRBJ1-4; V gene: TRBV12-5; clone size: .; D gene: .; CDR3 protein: CASGPAGGAATNEKLFF; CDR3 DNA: TGTGCTAGTGGGCCAGCGGGTGGGGCAGCAACTAATGAAAAACTGTTTTTT
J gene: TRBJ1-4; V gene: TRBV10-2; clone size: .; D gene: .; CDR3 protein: CASSESPPSGEKLFF; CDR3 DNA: TGCGCCAGCAGTGAGAGTCCCCCAAGCGGTGAAAAACTGTTTTTT
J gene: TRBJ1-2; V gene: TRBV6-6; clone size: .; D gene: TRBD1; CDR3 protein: CASNPPGAGGVYGYTF; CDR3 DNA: TGTGCCAGCAACCCGCCCGGGGCAGGGGGTGTTTATGGCTACACCTTC
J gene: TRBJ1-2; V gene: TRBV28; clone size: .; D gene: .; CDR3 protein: CASSTGSDNYGYTF; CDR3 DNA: TGTGCCAGCAGTACAGGGAGCGATAACTATGGCTACACCTTC